This T cell receptor (beta chain) was sequenced in a study of blood T cell repertoires in COVID-19. Study at large: T cells, B-cell-depleted T cells, or PBMCs provided the cDNA or gDNA that served as material.

The germline V and J ends were trimmed by 3 bases and 9 bases, with 12 bases remaining between them. This CDR3 spans 12 amino acids. CDR1 is GTSNPN, CDR2 SVGIG, per germline (reference sequence). Source study methods: Amplification of reference gene primers was used by the study to estimate nucleated cell counts. The repertoire was sequenced with immunoSEQ multiplex PCR; TCRdb's copy has only in-frame clones and lacks some. D and trimming come from the DNA, and the V and J calls and clone size come from that table. Of 250,000 to 350,000 clones in the sample, more than 70% were seen once. This clonotype was obtained from a woman aged 30 to 39 with COVID-19, enrolled during active disease. The chain is built from TRBV30 and TRBJ2-1; TRBD1 is a possible D gene (6 bases). Material for sequencing was peripheral blood. The CDR3 nucleotides read TGTGCCTGGAGCCTGGACAGAGGTGAGCAGTTCTTC. It is translated as CAWSLDRGEQFF.